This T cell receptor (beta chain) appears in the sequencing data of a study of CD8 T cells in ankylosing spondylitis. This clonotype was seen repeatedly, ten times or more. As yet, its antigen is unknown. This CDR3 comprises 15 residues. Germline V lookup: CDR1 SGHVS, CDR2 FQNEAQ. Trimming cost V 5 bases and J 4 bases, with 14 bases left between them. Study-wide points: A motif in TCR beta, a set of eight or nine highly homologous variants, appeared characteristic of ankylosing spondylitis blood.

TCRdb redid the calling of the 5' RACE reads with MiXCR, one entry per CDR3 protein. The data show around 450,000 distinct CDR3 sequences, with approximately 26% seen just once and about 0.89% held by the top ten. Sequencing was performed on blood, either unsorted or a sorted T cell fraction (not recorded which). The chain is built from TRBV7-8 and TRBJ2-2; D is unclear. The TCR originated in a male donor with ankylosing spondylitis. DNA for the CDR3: TGTGCCAGCAGCCTCACCCCTTATCTCACCGGGGAGCTGTTTTTT. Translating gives CASSLTPYLTGELFF.